The 11 T cell receptor beta chains listed next were all sequenced from one sample in a study of blood T cell repertoires in COVID-19. Using immunoSEQ multiplex PCR, the repertoire was profiled, and TCRdb retains in-frame clones only, with some absent. The repertoire includes nearly 350,000 clones, under 95% of them detected once, and around 3.5% sits in the top ten. Sequencing was carried out using peripheral blood. All receptors derive from a woman younger than 35 who had recovered from COVID-19.

This chain uses TRBV11-3 with TRBJ2-1; TRBD2 aligns across 10 bases. The CDR3 is 14 residues long. Germline V CDR1 and CDR2: SGHNT, YENEEA. The ends lost 6 bases at V and 4 bases at J; junction bases unmatched: 3. The chain's CDR3 is CASSLAGEYNEQFF. The CDR3 DNA is TGTGCCAGCAGTCTAGCGGGAGAGTACAATGAGCAGTTCTTC.

The chain has TRBV5-1 and TRBJ1-6, with 8 bases lining up with TRBD1. CDR1 SGHRS and CDR2 YFSETQ come from the germline V gene. CDR3 size: 16 residues. The V gene end was trimmed by 0 bases and the J gene end by 7 bases; junction bases not matched to a gene: 6. CDR3 in DNA: TGCGCCAGCAGCTTGGCCGGGACAGGAGACAATTCACCCCTCCACTTT. Translated, it gives CASSLAGTGDNSPLHF.

J is TRBJ1-2 and V is TRBV24-1; D is ambiguous. Germline V gene lookup returns CDR1 KGHDR and CDR2 SFDVKD. The V and J ends lost 0 bases and 7 bases respectively, with 5 bases between them. The CDR3 has 12 amino acids. The chain's CDR3 is CATSDLILGYTF. CDR3 nucleotide sequence: TGTGCCACCAGTGATTTGATACTTGGCTACACCTTC.

The chain recombines TRBV5-6 with TRBJ2-3; 9 bases map to TRBD1. The CDR3 totals 15 residues. Germline trimming cut 4 bases from V and 2 bases from J; bases unmatched to any gene: 5. Germline V gene lookup returns CDR1 SGHDT and CDR2 YYEEEE. DNA for the CDR3: TGTGCCAGCAGCCCCGGGACAGGGAACACAGATACGCAGTATTTT. Its protein product is CASSPGTGNTDTQYF.

V and J are TRBV18 and TRBJ2-3; TRBD2 agrees at 9 bases. The J segment lost 3 bases and the V segment lost 3 bases, leaving 10 bases of the junction unmatched. This CDR3 has 17 residues. Germline V gene data show CDR1 as KGHSH and CDR2 as LQKENI. The CDR3: CASSPTRGSGRTDTQYF. CDR3 nucleotides: TGTGCCAGCTCACCCACAAGGGGTAGCGGGAGAACAGATACGCAGTATTTT. The entire variable domain, with the rest obtained from reference TRBV18 and TRBJ2-3, is as follows: NAGVMQNPRHLVRRRGQEARLRCSPMKGHSHVYWYRQLPEEGLKFMVYLQKENIIDESGMPKERFSAEFPKEGPSILRIQQVVRGDSAAYFCASSPTRGSGRTDTQYFGPGTRLTVL.

In the case of this clone: This CDR3 is also generated by other DNA sequences in the sample. The V and J genes are TRBV18 and TRBJ2-5; 7 nucleotides align to TRBD2. The CDR3 is 15 amino acids. CDR1 and CDR2 from the germline V gene are KGHSH and LQKENI. The V gene end was trimmed by 3 bases and the J gene end by 1 base; junction bases not matched to a gene: 5. CDR3 in amino acids: CASSPPAGVQETQYF. CDR3 nucleotide sequence: TGTGCCAGCTCACCCCCCGCGGGGGTCCAAGAGACCCAGTACTTC.

The rearrangement joins TRBV24-1 to TRBJ1-2, with TRBD1 as a possible D gene (5 bases). V was clipped by 3 bases and J by 3 bases, with 13 bases between them. Germline values: CDR1 KGHDR, CDR2 SFDVKD. There are 15 residues in the CDR3. As DNA, the CDR3 is TGTGCCACCAGTGATCCGACGGGGGGTGACTATGGCTACACCTTC. Translation gives CATSDPTGGDYGYTF.

This clone has a single count. The rearrangement uses TRBV28 and TRBJ1-5; D possibly corresponds to TRBD1 (5 bases). The V and J ends lost 3 bases and 4 bases respectively, with 13 bases between them. CDR3 size: 15 residues. The V gene's germline CDR1 is MDHEN and CDR2 SYDVKM. The CDR3 DNA sequence: TGTGCCAGCAGTTTGTCTGGGGCGGGGAATCAGCCCCAGCATTTT. This translates into CASSLSGAGNQPQHF.

This chain connects TRBV30 to TRBJ1-6; possibly TRBD1 for D (5 bases). In germline, CDR1 is GTSNPN, CDR2 SVGIG (reference sequence). The CDR3 runs to 13 residues. V dropped 2 bases and J dropped 5 bases, with 7 bases sitting between them. CDR3 DNA sequence: TGTGCCTGGAGTTCCAGGGATAATTCACCCCTCCACTTT. It encodes CAWSSRDNSPLHF.

This clone has only a few counts. The rearrangement uses TRBV4-1 and TRBJ1-5; D is perhaps TRBD1 (6 bases). Germline loops: CDR1 MGHRA, CDR2 YSYEKL. The ends were cut back, 0 bases at V and 6 bases at J, with 15 bases in the middle. The CDR3 extends over 16 amino acids. The CDR3 sequence is CASSQDGGAIGQPQHF. The CDR3 coding sequence is TGCGCCAGCAGCCAAGATGGGGGGGCGATCGGTCAGCCCCAGCATTTT.

V and J are TRBV9 and TRBJ1-1, with D possibly being TRBD1 (5 bases). CDR3 length: 17 residues. CDR1 and CDR2 from the germline V gene are SGDLS and YYNGEE. Trimming left V 4 bases short and J 0 bases short, with 19 bases between. CDR3 region: CASSLGAGWNMNTEAFF. For the CDR3, the DNA is TGTGCCAGCAGCCTGGGCGCAGGGTGGAACATGAACACTGAAGCTTTCTTT.